This T cell receptor (beta chain) was documented in a study of T cell repertoires in cytomegalovirus infection. Study results and caveats: The ex vivo response was dominated by HLA-C-restricted CMV-specific TCR beta clonotypes.

This CDR3 region has 18 residues. The trim removed 1 base at V and 3 bases at J, leaving 11 bases unmatched. The germline V gene has CDR1 LNHDA and CDR2 SQIVND (reference sequence). Via MiXCR, TCRdb re-called the reads, giving one row per CDR3 protein. Among some 700,000 distinct CDR3 sequences listed, 35% were seen once. Comment on this clonotype: Its specificity is not known.

Sequencing was done on a sample of PBMCs. The chain is built from TRBV19 and TRBJ2-1, with 8 bases that match TRBD2. The clonotype was recovered from a human donor in good health (CMV status not recorded). Some clones in this sample may be carry-over from other donors' samples. The CDR3: CASSIGVGPSGLYNEQFF. Here the CDR3 DNA reads TGTGCCAGTAGTATAGGTGTCGGGCCTAGCGGGCTCTACAATGAGCAGTTCTTC.